What follows is one T cell receptor (beta chain) and its context. Patients had residual fresh-frozen tumor tissue and more than two years of survival data. This CDR3 is built from 16 residues. Trimming took 5 bases from V and 5 from J; bases not matched to a gene: 11. Germline V CDR1 and CDR2: SGHTA, FQGTGA. The sample originates from a study of glioma-infiltrating T cells after dendritic cell vaccination. This table comes from immunoSEQ multiplex PCR, and its TCRdb copy is limited to in-frame clones, with some not included. The sample holds some 87,000 clones, under 90% seen once. Sequences were derived from blood, sampled before dendritic cell vaccination. V gene TRBV7-3 combines with J gene TRBJ2-2; 7 positions agree with TRBD2. This sequence originates from a human donor with glioblastoma. CDR3 protein: CASSPRRGTITGELFF. CDR3 in DNA: TGTGCCAGCAGCCCTCGCCGGGGGACTATTACCGGGGAGCTGTTTTTT.